This TCR beta chain was retrieved from a study of blood T cell repertoires in COVID-19. On the study more broadly: Recovered status applied to Cohort 3 donors who had two consecutive negative PCRs. It also applied to those with clearance or with symptom resolution.

Original data processing: Amplification from reference gene primers served as the basis for estimated nucleated cell counts. Measured with immunoSEQ multiplex PCR; TCRdb has only the in-frame clones, and not every one. V and J calls and clone size come straight from that table; D and trimming were deduced from the DNA. The data contain hundreds of thousands of clones, 86% of them seen just once; the ten biggest clones take up about 3.1%. Germline loops: CDR1 SGHTA, CDR2 FQGNSA. Trimming removed 2 bases from V and 14 bases from J, with 16 bases in between. This CDR3 contains 14 residues. Sequenced sample: PBMCs or T cells enriched from blood (not recorded which). This TCR was recovered from a woman between 45 and 65 years old in a cohort exposed to, infected with or recovered from COVID-19 (not recorded which). This chain connects TRBV7-2 to TRBJ1-6; possibly TRBD1 for D (6 bases). This chain's CDR3 is CASSLSGGGGALHF. The DNA for the CDR3 is TGTGCCAGCAGCTTAAGTGGGGGAGGGGGAGCCCTCCACTTT.